The rows below give T cell receptor beta chains drawn from one sample of a study of cytomegalovirus exposure and HLA in healthy donors. The method was immunoSEQ multiplex PCR; TCRdb's version includes in-frame clones alone and lacks a portion of them. This table has about 69,000 clones, 65% to 70% appearing once. Sequencing was performed on PBMCs. These receptors were obtained from a woman in her twenties or thirties in good health and CMV-seronegative. CDR3s include the opening cysteine and the closing phenylalanine or tryptophan. The order of the fields is clone size, D gene, V gene, J gene, CDR3 DNA, CDR3 protein. A D gene is named only where the DNA matches it firmly. The size entry is marked missing in some rows and otherwise reads once, few, many or a size class.

NA,NA,TRBV5-1,TRBJ2-2,TGCGCCAGCAGCTTGGGGGACATCTACACCGGGGAGCTGTTTTTT,CASSLGDIYTGELFF
NA,TRBD1,TRBV7-2,TRBJ2-7,TGTGCCAGCAGCTTAAGGGGGCGAAGATACGAGCAGTACTTC,CASSLRGRRYEQYF
NA,NA,TRBV5-1,TRBJ1-3,TGCGCCAGCAGCTTGGATATCGGAAACACCATATATTTT,CASSLDIGNTIYF
once,NA,TRBV6-5,TRBJ2-5,TGTGCCAGCAGACGCGGACATATACAAGAGACCCAGTACTTC,CASRRGHIQETQYF
NA,NA,TRBV20-1,TRBJ2-5,TGCAGTGCTTTCCCAAAAGAGACCCAGTACTTC,CSAFPKETQYF
NA,TRBD1,TRBV30,TRBJ1-2,TGTGCCTCTCTTATCAGCTGGACAGGTGACTATGGCTACACCTTC,CASLISWTGDYGYTF
once,TRBD2,TRBV7-9,TRBJ2-1,TGTGCCAGCAGCTCAGGACTAGACGGCTACAATGAGCAGTTCTTC,CASSSGLDGYNEQFF
NA,NA,TRBV5-1,TRBJ1-3,TGCGCCAGCAGCTTGGGACAGGCTATGGGAAACACCATATATTTT,CASSLGQAMGNTIYF
NA,TRBD1,TRBV6-5,TRBJ2-7,TGTGCCAGCAGCCCAGACAGGGGGAAGTTCTACGAGCAGTACTTC,CASSPDRGKFYEQYF
NA,NA,TRBV30,TRBJ1-6,TGTGCCTGGATGGGGAAGGGGATTAATAATTCACCCCTCCACTTT,CAWMGKGINNSPLHF
NA,TRBD1,TRBV2,TRBJ1-1,TGTGCCAGCAGACAGGGGTTTGGCACTGAAGCTTTCTTT,CASRQGFGTEAFF
NA,TRBD1,TRBV29-1,TRBJ1-1,TGCAGCGTTGAAAAACAGGGGGACACTGAAGCTTTCTTT,CSVEKQGDTEAFF
once,NA,TRBV7-2,TRBJ1-6,TGTGCCAGCAGCTTACCGCGGACAGCTAAAACCCTCCACTTT,CASSLPRTAKTLHF
few,NA,TRBV19,TRBJ2-7,TGTGCCAGTAGTATAGAAAGCCTACCGCCCTACGAGCAGTACTTC,CASSIESLPPYEQYF
NA,NA,TRBV5-4,TRBJ2-3,TGTGCCAGCAGCTTGGTGTCTAGCACAGATACGCAGTATTTT,CASSLVSSTDTQYF
NA,NA,TRBV20-1,TRBJ2-1,TGCAGTACCGTCCTACCTAAGCAGTTCTTC,CSTVLPKQFF
NA,TRBD2,TRBV7-9,TRBJ2-1,TGTGCCAGCAGCTCCTCCGGGACTAACAATGAGCAGTTCTTC,CASSSSGTNNEQFF
few,TRBD1,TRBV5-4,TRBJ1-2,TGTGCCAGCAGCTTGGCGGGACAGGGAAACTATGGCTACACCTTC,CASSLAGQGNYGYTF
NA,NA,TRBV2,TRBJ1-4,TGTGCCAGCAGTAGGACAGAAAAACTGTTTTTT,CASSRTEKLFF
NA,NA,TRBV7-9,TRBJ1-1,TGTGCCAGCAGCTTAGCGATAGGGAGGAAACCTGAAGCTTTCTTT,CASSLAIGRKPEAFF
NA,TRBD1,TRBV19,TRBJ2-5,TGTGCCAGTAGTCCGTGGACAGGGGAAGAGACCCAGTACTTC,CASSPWTGEETQYF
NA,TRBD2,TRBV5-4,TRBJ2-1,TGTGCCAGCAGAGTAGCGGGGGTTAGCTCCTACAATGAGCAGTTCTTC,CASRVAGVSSYNEQFF
NA,TRBD1,TRBV11-2,TRBJ1-1,TGTGCCAGCAGCACAGACAGGGGGGCTGAAGCTTTCTTT,CASSTDRGAEAFF
NA,TRBD1,TRBV11-2,TRBJ1-1,TGTGCCAGCAGCCGTGCAGGGGGGAACACTGAAGCTTTCTTT,CASSRAGGNTEAFF
NA,NA,TRBV7-9,TRBJ2-7,TGTGCCAGCAGCCCCCTGGGGGGGGCACTTCGGGAGCAGTACTTC,CASSPLGGALREQYF
NA,TRBD1,TRBV9,TRBJ2-7,TGTGCCAGCAGCGACGGACAGGGCATTACCTACGAGCAGTACTTC,CASSDGQGITYEQYF
NA,NA,TRBV5-1,TRBJ2-7,TGCGCCAGCAGCTCAGGGGCGAACTCCTACGAGCAGTACTTC,CASSSGANSYEQYF
NA,NA,TRBV2,TRBJ2-5,TGTGCCAGCAGTGTTATTAGCGGCCAAGAGACCCAGTACTTC,CASSVISGQETQYF
NA,NA,TRBV5-8,TRBJ2-7,TGTGCCAGCAGCCTCCGGCGGGTCGAGCAGTACTTC,CASSLRRVEQYF
NA,TRBD2,TRBV4-2,TRBJ2-5,TGTGCCAGCAGCCAAGGGGGACTAGACGAGACCCAGTACTTC,CASSQGGLDETQYF
few,TRBD1,TRBV5-6,TRBJ1-1,TGTGCCAGCAGCTTGTACCAGGGGGCTTACACTGAAGCTTTCTTT,CASSLYQGAYTEAFF
NA,TRBD2,TRBV11-2,TRBJ2-1,TGTGCCAGCAGAGGTAGCGGGGTAAACGAGCAGTTCTTC,CASRGSGVNEQFF
NA,TRBD1,TRBV19,TRBJ1-2,TGTGCCAGTAATACGGGACAGGGGAACTATGGCTACACCTTC,CASNTGQGNYGYTF
NA,TRBD1,TRBV4-1,TRBJ1-1,TGCGCCAGCAGCCAAGGGGTAAGAACAGGGGGCATGAACACTGAAGCTTTCTTT,CASSQGVRTGGMNTEAFF
NA,NA,TRBV7-2,TRBJ1-6,TGTGCCAGCAGCTTTTCCGCAGGCCCCACGGCGAATTCACCCCTCCACTTT,CASSFSAGPTANSPLHF
NA,NA,TRBV30,TRBJ1-5,TGTGCCTGGAGTGTTACAGATCAAAGGCCCCAGCATTTT,CAWSVTDQRPQHF
NA,TRBD2,TRBV4-1,TRBJ2-7,TGCGCCAGCAGCCAAGATGCTGGACTAGCGGGGGGTAAGTCCCCCTACGAGCAGTACTTC,CASSQDAGLAGGKSPYEQYF
NA,NA,TRBV2,TRBJ1-2,TGTGCCAGCACTTCGGGAGAGCGGAGTGGCTACACCTTC,CASTSGERSGYTF
few,NA,TRBV29-1,TRBJ1-2,TGCAGCGTTGTCCAGGGGCCAGGGGATGGCTACACCTTC,CSVVQGPGDGYTF
few,NA,TRBV7-2,TRBJ1-2,TGTGCCAGCACTTCCTCAGGGGCTAACTATGGCTACACCTTC,CASTSSGANYGYTF
NA,TRBD1,TRBV28,TRBJ2-7,TGTGCCAGCAACACTTTCTGGGCCGACAGGGTAGGTAGTACGTACGAGCAGTACTTC,CASNTFWADRVGSTYEQYF
few,NA,TRBV6-1,TRBJ1-1,TGTGCCAGCAGGCATCGACAGGCGATGAACACTGAAGCTTTCTTT,CASRHRQAMNTEAFF
NA,NA,TRBV27,TRBJ1-6,TGTGCCAGCAGTTTAACCTGGGCCTCCTATAATTCACCCCTCCACTTT,CASSLTWASYNSPLHF
once,TRBD1,TRBV5-4,TRBJ1-2,TGTGCCAGCCTCCGGAGGGGACAGATTGGCTACACCTTC,CASLRRGQIGYTF
NA,TRBD2,TRBV7-3,TRBJ2-3,TGTGCCAGCAGCTCCCAAGCGGGGGGAAGGGCAGATACGCAGTATTTT,CASSSQAGGRADTQYF
few,TRBD2,TRBV6-1,TRBJ2-5,TGTGCCAGCAGTGAAAACGGACTAGCTTGGGAGACCCAGTACTTC,CASSENGLAWETQYF
NA,TRBD1,TRBV5-4,TRBJ2-5,TGTGCCAGCAGCTTGGGAGGGGGCGGCCAAGAGACCCAGTACTTC,CASSLGGGGQETQYF
NA,NA,TRBV5-1,TRBJ1-2,TGCGCCAGCAGCTTGGAATTGTCGGGAAACTATGGCTACACCTTC,CASSLELSGNYGYTF
NA,TRBD1,TRBV19,TRBJ1-1,TGTGCCAGTAACAACAGGGGGGGGGACACTGAAGCTTTCTTT,CASNNRGGDTEAFF
few,TRBD1,TRBV6-5,TRBJ2-7,TGTGCCAGCAGTCCCGGGACAGGGGTCGGAGAGCAGTACTTC,CASSPGTGVGEQYF
NA,TRBD1,TRBV6-5,TRBJ1-4,TGTGCCAGCAGTTCGGGACAGGGAGGCGAAAAACTGTTTTTT,CASSSGQGGEKLFF
NA,TRBD2,TRBV27,TRBJ2-3,TGTGCCAGCAGTTTCGATCCGGGGGGGCGGGATACGCAGTATTTT,CASSFDPGGRDTQYF
NA,TRBD1,TRBV15,TRBJ2-1,TGTGCCACCAGCAGAGGGACAGGGGCATACAATGAGCAGTTCTTC,CATSRGTGAYNEQFF
NA,TRBD1,TRBV5-1,TRBJ2-3,TGCGCCAGCAATACAGGGGGCTTCACAGATACGCAGTATTTT,CASNTGGFTDTQYF
NA,NA,TRBV9,TRBJ2-1,TGTGCCAGCAGTGGATTCGGAGTGAATGAGCAGTTCTTC,CASSGFGVNEQFF
few,TRBD1,TRBV29-1,TRBJ1-2,TGCAGCGTGATACAGGGGAATTCGGACTATGGCTACACCTTC,CSVIQGNSDYGYTF
NA,TRBD2,TRBV27,TRBJ2-1,TGTGCCAGCAGTTTTGTCGAGCGGGGTCAGCAGTTCTTC,CASSFVERGQQFF
NA,TRBD1,TRBV14,TRBJ1-4,TGTGCCAGCAGCCAAGATACGACGGGACAGCAAGATGCAACTAATGAAAAACTGTTTTTT,CASSQDTTGQQDATNEKLFF
few,TRBD1,TRBV13,TRBJ1-5,TGTGCCAGCAGCTTAGATGGCAGGGGGCGGGCCAATCAGCCCCAGCATTTT,CASSLDGRGRANQPQHF